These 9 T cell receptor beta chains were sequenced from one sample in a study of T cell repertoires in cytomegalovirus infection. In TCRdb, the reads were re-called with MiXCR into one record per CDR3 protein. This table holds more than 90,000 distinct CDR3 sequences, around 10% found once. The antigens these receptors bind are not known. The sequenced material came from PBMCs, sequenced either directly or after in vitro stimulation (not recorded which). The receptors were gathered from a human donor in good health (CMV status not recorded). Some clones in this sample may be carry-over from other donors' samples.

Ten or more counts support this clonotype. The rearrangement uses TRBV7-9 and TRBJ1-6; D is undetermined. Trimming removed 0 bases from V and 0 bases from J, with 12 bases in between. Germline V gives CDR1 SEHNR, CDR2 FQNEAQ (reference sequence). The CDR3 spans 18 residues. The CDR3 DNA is TGTGCCAGCAGCTTAGCGTCCAGACTGAGCTCCTATAATTCACCCCTCCACTTT. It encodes CASSLASRLSSYNSPLHF.

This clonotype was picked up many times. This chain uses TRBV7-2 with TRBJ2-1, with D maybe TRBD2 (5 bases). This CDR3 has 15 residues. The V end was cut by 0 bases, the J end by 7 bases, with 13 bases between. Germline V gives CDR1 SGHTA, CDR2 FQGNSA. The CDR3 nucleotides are TGTGCCAGCAGCTTAGCGGGAGCCCCCGGGAATGAGCAGTTCTTC. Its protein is CASSLAGAPGNEQFF.

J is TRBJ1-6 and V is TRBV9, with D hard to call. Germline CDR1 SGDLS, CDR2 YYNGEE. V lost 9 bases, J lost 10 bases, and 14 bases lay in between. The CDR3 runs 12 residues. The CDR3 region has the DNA TGTGCCATATTGTGGCGACGCTCACCCCTCCACTTT. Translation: CAILWRRSPLHF. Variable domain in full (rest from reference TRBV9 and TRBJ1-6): DSGVTQTPKHLITATGQRVTLRCSPRSGDLSVYWYQQSLDQGLQFLIQYYNGEERAKGNILERFSAQQFPDLHSELNLSSLELGDSALYFCAILWRRSPLHFGNGTRLTVT.

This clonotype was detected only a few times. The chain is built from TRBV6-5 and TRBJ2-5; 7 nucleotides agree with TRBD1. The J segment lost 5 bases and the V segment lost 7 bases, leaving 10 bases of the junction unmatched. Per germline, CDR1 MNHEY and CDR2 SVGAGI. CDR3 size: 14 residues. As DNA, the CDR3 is TGTGCCAGCACCCCGACAGGGCGTAGGGAGACCCAGTACTTC. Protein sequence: CASTPTGRRETQYF.

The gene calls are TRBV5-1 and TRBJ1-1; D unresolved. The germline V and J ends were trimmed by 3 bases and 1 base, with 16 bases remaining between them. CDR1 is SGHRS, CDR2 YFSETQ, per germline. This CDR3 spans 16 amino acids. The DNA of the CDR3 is TGCGCCAGCAGCTCCAGGATCACAAAGGGGAACACTGAAGCTTTCTTT. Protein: CASSSRITKGNTEAFF. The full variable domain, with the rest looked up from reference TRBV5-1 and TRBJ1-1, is KAGVTQTPRYLIKTRGQQVTLSCSPISGHRSVSWYQQTPGQGLQFLFEYFSETQRNKGNFPGRFSGRQFSNSRSEMNVSTLELGDSALYLCASSSRITKGNTEAFFGQGTRLTVV.

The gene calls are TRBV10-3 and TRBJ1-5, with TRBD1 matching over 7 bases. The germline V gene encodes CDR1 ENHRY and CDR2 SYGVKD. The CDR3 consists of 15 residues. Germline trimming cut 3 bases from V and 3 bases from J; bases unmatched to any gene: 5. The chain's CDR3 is CAISDPTGFNQPQHF. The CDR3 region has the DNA TGTGCCATCAGTGACCCGACAGGGTTCAATCAGCCCCAGCATTTT.

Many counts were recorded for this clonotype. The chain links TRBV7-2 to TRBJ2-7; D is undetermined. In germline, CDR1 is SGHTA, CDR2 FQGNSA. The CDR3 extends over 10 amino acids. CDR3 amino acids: CFVCNYEQYF. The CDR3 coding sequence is TGTTTTGTCTGCAACTACGAGCAGTACTTC.

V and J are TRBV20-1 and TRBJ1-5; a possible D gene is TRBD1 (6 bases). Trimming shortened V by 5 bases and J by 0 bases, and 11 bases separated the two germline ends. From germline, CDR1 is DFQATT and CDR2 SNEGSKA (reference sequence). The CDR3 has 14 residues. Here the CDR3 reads CSASNRVSNQPQHF. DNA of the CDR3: TGCAGTGCTTCCAACAGGGTTAGCAATCAGCCCCAGCATTTT.

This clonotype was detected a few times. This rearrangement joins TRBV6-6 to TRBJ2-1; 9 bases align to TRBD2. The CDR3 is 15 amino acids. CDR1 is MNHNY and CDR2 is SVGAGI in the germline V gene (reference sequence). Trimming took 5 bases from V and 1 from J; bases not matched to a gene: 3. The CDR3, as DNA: TGTGCCAGCAGTCGACTAGCGGCATCCTACAATGAGCAGTTCTTC. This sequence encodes CASSRLAASYNEQFF.